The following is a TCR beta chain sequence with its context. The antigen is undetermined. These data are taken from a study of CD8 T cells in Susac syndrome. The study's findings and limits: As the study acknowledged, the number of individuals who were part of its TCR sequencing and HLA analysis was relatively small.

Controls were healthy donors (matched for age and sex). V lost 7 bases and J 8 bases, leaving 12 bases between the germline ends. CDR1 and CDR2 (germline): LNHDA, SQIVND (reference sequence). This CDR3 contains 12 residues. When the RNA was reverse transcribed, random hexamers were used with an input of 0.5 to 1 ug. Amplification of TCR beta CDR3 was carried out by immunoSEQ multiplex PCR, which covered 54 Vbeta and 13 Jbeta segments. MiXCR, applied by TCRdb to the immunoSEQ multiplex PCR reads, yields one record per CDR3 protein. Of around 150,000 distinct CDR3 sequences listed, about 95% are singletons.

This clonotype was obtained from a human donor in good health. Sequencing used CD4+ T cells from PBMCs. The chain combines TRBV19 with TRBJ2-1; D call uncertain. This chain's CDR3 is CASNRQDDEQFF. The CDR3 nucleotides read TGTGCCAGTAATCGTCAAGACGATGAGCAGTTCTTC.